This T cell receptor (beta chain) was found in a study of T cells expressing NK-cell markers. Judged by frequency, this clonotype is large. Its specificity is not known. Using the 5' RACE reads, TCRdb records one entry per CDR3 protein without DNA. The sample table includes 30,000 or so distinct CDR3 sequences. Study-wide results and limits: Specificity for HCMV among expanded NKG2C+ T cell clones was not established.

Per germline, CDR1 SQVTM and CDR2 ANQGSEA. CDR3 length equals 11 residues. This TCR was recovered from a woman aged 18 to 75 in good health. The source material was blood T cells: a sorted CD56 or NKG2C T cell subset, CD4+ or CD8+ T cells, or bulk PBMC T cells (not recorded which). The gene calls are TRBV29-1 and TRBJ1-1. CDR3 sequence: CSASRETEAFF.